A selection of T cell receptor beta chains follows, all from one sample in a study of T cell repertoires in cytomegalovirus infection. TCRdb re-called the reads through MiXCR, storing one row per CDR3 protein. The sample records 310,000 or so distinct CDR3 sequences, roughly a quarter being singletons. What was sequenced was PBMCs. The source is a human donor in good health (CMV status not recorded). Some clones in this sample may be carry-over from other donors' samples. Each CDR3 is given with its conserved first and last residue. The D gene is left open where the match is weak. Not all rows give a size; the values are once, few, many and, for expanded clones, a class.

J	size	D	length	V	CDR3	DNA
TRBJ2-5	-	-	15	TRBV20-1	CSARDPQTPRETQYF	TGCAGTGCTAGAGATCCGCAGACCCCCCGAGAGACCCAGTACTTC
TRBJ2-7	-	TRBD1	14	TRBV20-1	CSARDLRQGFEQYF	TGCAGTGCTAGAGATCTTAGACAGGGGTTCGAGCAGTACTTC
TRBJ1-5	-	-	17	TRBV7-8	CASSSASQGFSNQPQHF	TGTGCCAGCAGCTCGGCCTCACAGGGTTTTAGCAATCAGCCCCAGCATTTT
TRBJ1-5	-	-	18	TRBV20-1	CSAPTGERATYRNQPQHF	TGCAGTGCTCCCACTGGGGAAAGGGCAACATATCGCAATCAGCCCCAGCATTTT
TRBJ1-5	-	-	14	TRBV19	CASRSGGSNQPQHF	TGTGCCAGTAGATCTGGGGGAAGCAATCAGCCCCAGCATTTT
TRBJ2-7	-	-	13	TRBV27	CASRPLGSYEQYF	TGTGCCAGCAGGCCGTTGGGCTCCTACGAGCAGTACTTC
TRBJ2-7	many	-	14	TRBV7-2	CASSFSWSQDEQYF	TGTGCCAGCAGCTTCTCCTGGAGTCAGGACGAGCAGTACTTC
TRBJ2-7	-	TRBD2	18	TRBV7-2	CASSFRGALAGFSYEQYF	TGTGCCAGCAGCTTCCGGGGTGCACTAGCGGGATTCTCCTACGAGCAGTACTTC
TRBJ1-5	few	TRBD1	15	TRBV28	CASSPMAGGTGPQHF	TGTGCCAGCAGCCCCATGGCAGGGGGCACGGGGCCCCAGCATTTT
TRBJ2-5	-	-	14	TRBV7-2	CASSLATKLETQYF	TGTGCCAGCAGCTTAGCGACCAAACTAGAGACCCAGTACTTC
TRBJ1-4	-	-	15	TRBV5-1	CASSPEGPAGEKLFF	TGCGCCAGCAGCCCGGAGGGCCCCGCCGGTGAAAAACTGTTTTTT
TRBJ2-1	few	TRBD2	15	TRBV7-2	CASSTLAGGSHEQFF	TGTGCCAGCAGTACACTAGCGGGGGGGTCCCATGAGCAGTTCTTC
TRBJ1-1	-	-	14	TRBV29-1	CSVLPWQEDTEAFF	TGCAGCGTCCTGCCCTGGCAGGAGGACACTGAAGCTTTCTTT
TRBJ2-5	-	-	11	TRBV6-2/TRBV6-3	CASTRAETQYF	TGTGCCAGCACGCGCGCGGAGACCCAGTACTTC
TRBJ1-2	many	-	12	TRBV7-2	CASSPGLPGYTF	TGTGCCAGCAGCCCCGGACTGCCGGGCTACACCTTC
TRBJ1-5	-	TRBD1	15	TRBV19	CASSGTDRAIEPQHF	TGTGCCAGTAGTGGCACGGACAGGGCGATCGAGCCCCAGCATTTT
TRBJ2-7	few	-	13	TRBV10-2	CASRATGTYEQYF	TGCGCCAGCAGGGCTACAGGGACCTACGAGCAGTACTTC
TRBJ2-2	-	-	15	TRBV20-1	CSATWASSNTGELFF	TGCAGTGCTACTTGGGCCAGTTCGAACACCGGGGAGCTGTTTTTT
TRBJ2-3	few	-	16	TRBV11-2	CASSLTSVGFTDTQYF	TGTGCCAGCAGCCTCACCTCAGTTGGGTTCACAGATACGCAGTATTTT
TRBJ1-5	few	-	15	TRBV6-2/TRBV6-3	CASRGGPMGNQPQHF	TGTGCCAGCAGGGGGGGCCCTATGGGCAATCAGCCCCAGCATTTT
TRBJ2-1	-	-	11	TRBV28	CATSTYNEQFF	TGTGCCACCAGTACCTACAATGAGCAGTTCTTC
TRBJ2-1	-	TRBD1	15	TRBV11-2	CASSVGTGVPNEQFF	TGTGCCAGCAGCGTCGGGACAGGGGTTCCCAATGAGCAGTTCTTC
TRBJ2-5	few	-	11	TRBV20-1	CSARVGETQYF	TGCAGTGCTAGAGTCGGAGAGACCCAGTACTTC
TRBJ1-5	once	-	16	TRBV20-1	CSARDEGKGDGQPQHF	TGCAGTGCTAGAGATGAGGGAAAGGGCGACGGTCAGCCCCAGCATTTT